This T cell receptor (beta chain) was identified during a study of cytomegalovirus exposure and HLA in healthy donors (dated by TCRdb to 2016 to 2017). Study-wide context: An earlier analysis of a few hundred of the donors reported 276 Gb of sequence data and around 110 million unique TCR beta sequences obtained from around 180 million T cells. Roughly 300 gigabases of sequencing data and tens of millions of unique TCR sequences were included in an early release covering about 700 HLA-typed donors. The genetic ancestry cluster associated with self-reported Caucasian donors included about four fifths of the roughly 390 genotyped donors. The study aimed to test whether signatures of past pathogen exposure could be identified by cataloging public T cell receptors. The study used immunosequencing to profile the T cell repertoires of 600 to 850 subjects and linked those repertoires to cytomegalovirus serostatus. Along with the approximately 700-subject first cohort, a separate validation cohort of around 110 different subjects was used. High-throughput TCR immunosequencing, statistical association of individual TCRs with disease status, and machine learning were combined to predict cytomegalovirus infection status. A later analysis re-examined previously published TCR beta repertoires from about 700 donors and added high-resolution HLA genotyping to investigate patterns of TCR occurrence. In the later analysis, no new phenotypic data were used to find candidate immune exposures; instead, reliance was placed on TCR beta sequences and their occurrence across donors. In an earlier analysis of roughly 600 of the donors, high-throughput TCR beta sequencing was used to judge whether each TCR beta V gene segment behaved as functional or pseudogenic. Donor age, sex, ethnicity and CMV serostatus were compiled alongside the repertoire data. A later genetic analysis took genome-wide SNP genotypes for about 55% of the roughly 670 donors and used that subset as a discovery cohort. All discovery cohort repertoires had been generated using a single sequencing platform. Class I and class II HLA loci were covered by the typing at four-digit resolution. The number of typed donors differed by locus: 629-630 for A, B, C, DRB1 and DQB1; 500 to 550 for DQA1; approximately 600 for DPA1; and approximately 450 for DPB1. Four or five DR-DQ haplotypes were handled as single units for association and clustering because linkage in the cohort was strong. Among some 400 genotyped donors of the cohort, an average of about 240,000 unique TCR beta nucleotide sequences was sequenced per donor, of which about 18% were non-productive. General findings and caveats noted by the study authors: In both the original and validation cohorts, the classifier was reported to diagnose cytomegalovirus status with high specificity and sensitivity. In a later genetic analysis, fewer N-insertions in productive TCRs were reported among donors in an Asian-associated ancestry cluster than the approximately 710-donor mean. According to a later analysis, parvovirus B19, influenza, CMV and Epstein-Barr virus appeared linked to several top co-occurrence clusters. Because HLA typing was unavailable for some donors at each locus, only the typed subset was used in association tests. The only immune exposure information available for the cohort was CMV serostatus. According to a later analysis, TCR association rates differed among HLA loci, with DRB1 alleles showing the most associated TCRs and HLA-C alleles showing the fewest. A cluster of highly shared sequence variants was judged likely to represent a technical artifact of the sequencing pipeline. The 87-base-pair reads could not distinguish some IMGT-functional V segments, including TRBV6-2 and TRBV6-3, so those segments were excluded. The authors suggested that the approach could potentially be extended to other disease states and immunological phenotypes. When HLA alleles, especially DR and DQ, strongly co-occurred, attributing TCR associations to individual alleles was difficult. Roughly uniform sequencing depth across donors was assumed in presence/absence analyses, although this assumption may not hold. According to a later analysis, most CMV-associated TCR beta chains appeared to be HLA-restricted, and the HLA associations seemed to be driven largely by CMV exposure. Because counts were too low, 15 to 20 rarely observed V segments, including chromosome 9 orphons, were left out of the earlier analysis of over 550 of the donors. A later analysis associated about 16,000 TCR beta sequences with specific HLA alleles at a false discovery rate of 0.05. In the study, some 160 TCR beta chains were listed as associated with cytomegalovirus. Compared with equally common non-associated chains, HLA-associated TCR beta chains in a later analysis were more clonally expanded and had lower generation probabilities. This cohort had only TCR beta chains sequenced, and the lack of alpha or paired-chain data limited which features could be detected. While some public TCRs were present in many individuals, most TCR sequences turned up only very rarely across donors. Three of the identified cytomegalovirus-associated TCR beta chains were confirmed in vitro to be specific for cytomegalovirus antigens. In an earlier analysis of around 500 of the donors, most TCR beta V segments appeared in productive rearrangements about 90% or about 30% of the time, broadly matching IMGT annotations. A further reported finding was that TCR beta sequences accurately predicted the HLA-A and HLA-B alleles for most subjects in the first cohort. V-gene and J-gene trimming of TCR beta chains was associated with a missense DCLRE1C variant in a later genetic analysis, and the association was replicated in an independent cohort. Linkage disequilibrium might explain the correlated functional status among segregating V segments, but an unknown experimental factor could not be ruled out.

The cohort was made up of several hundred healthy bone marrow donors. Cohort members were all nominally healthy when sampled, although unrecorded immune exposures were likely present. The donor was CMV seronegative and belonged to the group of 350 or so seronegative cohort members. Every donor gave a peripheral blood sample, and the peripheral blood mononuclear cells from that sample were used for TCR beta sequencing. The Qiagen DNeasy Blood Extraction Kit was used to extract genomic DNA from the blood cell samples. On this clone itself: Its antigen remains undetermined. Nothing much larger sits one base from this clone, and base qualities are not available.

Preparation of the library involved the immunoSEQ multiplex PCR assay. The multiplex PCR relied on a mix of 60 forward primers for TCR Vbeta segments and 13 reverse primers for TCR Jbeta segments. The CDR3 region of rearranged TCR beta genes was amplified from genomic DNA with a multiplex PCR assay. Amplified TCR beta libraries were sequenced as 87-base-pair reads on the Illumina HiSeq System. Regarding the original processing steps: A later analysis tallied 75 million to 85 million unique TCR beta chains across the 666 repertoires, and approximately 11 million of those chains were shared by two or more donors. Raw reads were error-corrected and collapsed into unique sequences by a nearest-neighbor algorithm in which closely related sequences were merged to remove PCR and sequencing errors. To assign V, D and J gene segments, CDR3 sequences were aligned to IMGT reference sequences. For a sequence to be retained, a match of at least six nucleotides was required to both a V gene segment and a J gene segment. Rearrangements were classified as productive when the CDR3 lacked stop codons and remained in frame with V and J, and all other rearrangements were classified as non-productive. CDR3 was defined by IMGT convention, running from the second conserved V-encoded cysteine to the conserved J-encoded phenylalanine. The earlier analysis of 550 to 650 of the donors excluded any sequence lacking an unambiguous match to a single V gene segment. In an earlier analysis of 587 of the donors, a V segment was called functional when productive rearrangements were above 56.7%, and segregating when the standard deviation between donors exceeded 5%. A statistical classification framework was developed to diagnose cytomegalovirus status using the catalog of TCR beta chain sequences. A later analysis assigned V and J genes by comparing TCR nucleotide sequences with IMGT/GENE-DB human TR gene sequences. Using the TCRdist pipeline, a later analysis assigned CDR3 sequences along with most-parsimonious VDJ recombination scenarios. In a later analysis, each TCR beta chain was defined by its CDR3 amino acid sequence together with its V-gene family, and reads lacking a unique V-gene family were excluded. A later analysis removed 592 highly shared, low-generation-probability nucleotide sequences to deal with suspected cross-contamination and a sequencing artifact. A later analysis calculated a clonal expansion index for each public chain from normalized within-repertoire ranks of inferred template counts. A later analysis computed generation probabilities with a VDJ recombination model fitted to out-of-frame rearrangements, and checked the results against IGoR. In a later analysis, TCR-TCR, TCR-HLA and TCR-CMV co-occurrence was scored with hypergeometric tests, and a repertoire-size bias correction was applied to TCR pairs. False discovery rates were estimated in a later analysis by permuting HLA or CMV assignments 20 times. In a later analysis, co-occurring TCRs were grouped with DBSCAN, and TCRdist sequence similarity was added when clustering was performed within HLA-allele-positive subsets. Repertoires with fewer than 30,000 or more than 120,000 public chains were left out of co-occurrence clustering, as were a handful of repertoires with anomalous nucleotide sharing. Held by TCRdb, this immuneACCESS table contains in-frame sequences only and omits some clones. Under half of the omission traces to an unresolved V gene where checked; the cause of the rest is unknown. The V and J calls and the clone size are those of that table, but D and trimming were determined from the DNA. The sample contains some 120,000 clones, about 80% of them found a single time. The ten top clones hold roughly 3% of the sample.

V lost 2 bases and J lost 6 bases, and the count of bases not matched to a germline gene is 7. Taken from cysteine to phenylalanine, the CDR3 has 15 residues. Of the read, only the CDR3 DNA is kept; its 45 bases are in frame from base 1. Reading the germline V gene gives CDR1 MDHEN and CDR2 SYDVKM. The receptor's source is a male donor in good health and CMV-seronegative. The chain is encoded by TRBV28 joined to TRBJ1-5; a stretch of 7 junction bases matches TRBD1. The specimen sequenced was PBMCs. The DNA sequence is given as TGTGCCAGCAGTTTAGGAGGGGCAGGGGGTCAGCCCCAGCATTTT. Translation gives CASSLGGAGGQPQHF.